Only a few counts were recorded for the clone carrying this T cell receptor (beta chain). The CDR3 runs to 18 residues. V dropped 4 bases and J dropped 7; count of bases not matched to a gene: 17. The germline gives CDR1 MGHRA, CDR2 YSYEKL. The data derive from a study of cytomegalovirus exposure and HLA in healthy donors. PCR amplification relied on 60 Vbeta primers (plus 13 Jbeta primers). Measured with immunoSEQ multiplex PCR; TCRdb has only the in-frame clones, and not every one. The table has more than 150,000 clones, around 80% seen once. The sequencing sample was made of PBMCs. The V call is TRBV4-1, the J call TRBJ2-7; 12 positions match TRBD2. The clonotype was recovered from a woman younger than 45 in good health and CMV-seropositive. CDR3 in DNA: TGCGCCAGCAGCCCCCCCACCGGGACTAGCGGGCGGACGCGGGAGCAGTACTTC. Residues: CASSPPTGTSGRTREQYF.